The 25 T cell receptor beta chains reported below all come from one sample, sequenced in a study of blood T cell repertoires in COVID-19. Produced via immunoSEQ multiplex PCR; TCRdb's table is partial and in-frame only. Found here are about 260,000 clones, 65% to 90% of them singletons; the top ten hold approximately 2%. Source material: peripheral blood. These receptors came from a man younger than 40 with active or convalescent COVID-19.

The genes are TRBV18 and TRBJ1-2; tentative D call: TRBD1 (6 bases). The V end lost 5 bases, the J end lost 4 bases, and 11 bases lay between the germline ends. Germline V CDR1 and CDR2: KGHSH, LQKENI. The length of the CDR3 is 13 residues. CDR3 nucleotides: TGTGCCAGCTCAGATGGACAGTCCTATGGCTACACCTTC. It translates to CASSDGQSYGYTF. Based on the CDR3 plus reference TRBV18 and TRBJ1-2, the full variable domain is NAGVMQNPRHLVRRRGQEARLRCSPMKGHSHVYWYRQLPEEGLKFMVYLQKENIIDESGMPKERFSAEFPKEGPSILRIQQVVRGDSAAYFCASSDGQSYGYTFGSGTRLTVV.

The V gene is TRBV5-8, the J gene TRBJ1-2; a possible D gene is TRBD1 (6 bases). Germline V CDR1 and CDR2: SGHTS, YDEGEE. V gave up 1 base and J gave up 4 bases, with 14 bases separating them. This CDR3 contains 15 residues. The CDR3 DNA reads TGTGCCAGCAGCTTGTTGTCAGGGGACACCTATGGCTACACCTTC. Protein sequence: CASSLLSGDTYGYTF. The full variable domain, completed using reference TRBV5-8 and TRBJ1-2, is EAGVTQSPTHLIKTRGQQATLRCSPISGHTSVYWYQQALGLGLQFLLWYDEGEERNRGNFPPRFSGRQFPNYSSELNVNALELEDSALYLCASSLLSGDTYGYTFGSGTRLTVV.

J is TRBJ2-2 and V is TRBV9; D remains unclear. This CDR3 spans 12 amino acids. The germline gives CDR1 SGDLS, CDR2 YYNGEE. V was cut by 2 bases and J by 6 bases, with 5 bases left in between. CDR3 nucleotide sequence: TGTGCCAGCAGCGTCTCTCCCGGGGAGCTGTTTTTT. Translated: CASSVSPGELFF. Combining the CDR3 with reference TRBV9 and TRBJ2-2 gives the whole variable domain DSGVTQTPKHLITATGQRVTLRCSPRSGDLSVYWYQQSLDQGLQFLIQYYNGEERAKGNILERFSAQQFPDLHSELNLSSLELGDSALYFCASSVSPGELFFGEGSRLTVL.

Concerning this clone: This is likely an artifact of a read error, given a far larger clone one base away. CDR3 region: CASSPGNTEAFF. CDR3 sequence (DNA): TGTGCCAGCAGTCCAGGGAACACTGAAGCTTTCTTT. The chain combines TRBV12-3 or TRBV12-4 with TRBJ1-1; D not certain. Trimming removed 5 bases from V and 1 base from J, with 5 bases in between. The CDR3 is 12 residues long.

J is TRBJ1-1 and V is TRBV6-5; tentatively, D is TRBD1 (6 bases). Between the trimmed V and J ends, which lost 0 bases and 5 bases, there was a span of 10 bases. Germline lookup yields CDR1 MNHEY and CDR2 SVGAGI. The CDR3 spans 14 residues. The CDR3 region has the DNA TGTGCCAGCAGTTACTCGAGAAGGGGGACTGAAGCTTTCTTT. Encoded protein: CASSYSRRGTEAFF.

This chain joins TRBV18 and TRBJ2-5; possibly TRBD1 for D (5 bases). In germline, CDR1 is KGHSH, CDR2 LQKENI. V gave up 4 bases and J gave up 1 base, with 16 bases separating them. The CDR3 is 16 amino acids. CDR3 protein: CASSLTFRQFQETQYF. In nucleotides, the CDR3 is TGTGCCAGCTCACTCACCTTCAGACAGTTCCAAGAGACCCAGTACTTC.

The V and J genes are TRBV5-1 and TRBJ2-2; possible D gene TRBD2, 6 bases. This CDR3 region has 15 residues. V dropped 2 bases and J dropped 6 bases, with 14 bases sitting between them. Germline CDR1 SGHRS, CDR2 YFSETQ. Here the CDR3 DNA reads TGCGCCAGCAGCTTCCCGACTAGTGGGGCCGGGGAGCTGTTTTTT. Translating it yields CASSFPTSGAGELFF.

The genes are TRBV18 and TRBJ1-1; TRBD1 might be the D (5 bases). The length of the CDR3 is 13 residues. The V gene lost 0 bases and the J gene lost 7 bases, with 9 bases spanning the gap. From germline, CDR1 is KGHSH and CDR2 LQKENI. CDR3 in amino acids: CASSPPGQVEAFF. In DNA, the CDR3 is TGTGCCAGCTCACCACCGGGGCAGGTTGAAGCTTTCTTT.

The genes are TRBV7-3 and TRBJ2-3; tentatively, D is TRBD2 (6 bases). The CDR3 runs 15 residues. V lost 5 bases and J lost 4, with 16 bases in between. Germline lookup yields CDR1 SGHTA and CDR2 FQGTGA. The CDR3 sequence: CASSPSGLSADTQYF. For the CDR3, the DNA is TGTGCCAGCAGCCCCAGCGGGTTATCCGCAGATACGCAGTATTTT.

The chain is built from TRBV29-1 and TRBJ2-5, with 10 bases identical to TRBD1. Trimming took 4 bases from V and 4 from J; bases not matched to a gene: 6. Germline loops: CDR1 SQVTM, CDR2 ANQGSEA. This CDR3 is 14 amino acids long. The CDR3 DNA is TGCAGCGTTGCGACTGGGGACAGGGGAGAGACCCAGTACTTC. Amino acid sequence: CSVATGDRGETQYF.

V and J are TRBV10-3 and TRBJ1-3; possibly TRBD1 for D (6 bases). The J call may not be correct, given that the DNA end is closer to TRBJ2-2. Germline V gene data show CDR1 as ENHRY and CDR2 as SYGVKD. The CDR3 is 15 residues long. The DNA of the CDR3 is TGTGCCTCTGGAGAGACAGGACTTAACACCGGGGAGCTGTTTTTT. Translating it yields CASGETGLNTGELFF.

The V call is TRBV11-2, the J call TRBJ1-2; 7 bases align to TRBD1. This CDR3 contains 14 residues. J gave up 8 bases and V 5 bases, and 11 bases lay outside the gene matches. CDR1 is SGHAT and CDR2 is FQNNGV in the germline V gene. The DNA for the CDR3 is TGTGCCAGCAGCGACCGGGACAGCCTTGGGGGCTACACCTTC. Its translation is CASSDRDSLGGYTF.

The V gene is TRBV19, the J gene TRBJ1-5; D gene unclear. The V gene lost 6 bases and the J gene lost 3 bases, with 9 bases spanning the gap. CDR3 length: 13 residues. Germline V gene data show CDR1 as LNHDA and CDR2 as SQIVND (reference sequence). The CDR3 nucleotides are TGTGCCAGTAGCGAACAGCACAATCAGCCCCAGCATTTT. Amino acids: CASSEQHNQPQHF.

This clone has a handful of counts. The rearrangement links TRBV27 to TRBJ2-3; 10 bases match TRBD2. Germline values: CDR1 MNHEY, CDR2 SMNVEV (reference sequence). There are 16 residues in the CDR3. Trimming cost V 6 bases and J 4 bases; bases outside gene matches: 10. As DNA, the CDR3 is TGTGCCAGCAGCCTAGCGAGCGGGGGGGCTGCAGATACGCAGTATTTT. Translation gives CASSLASGGAADTQYF.

Here the CDR3 DNA reads TGCGCCAGCAGCTTGCTGGGACAGCAAGACACTGAAGCTTTCTTT. It yields the protein CASSLLGQQDTEAFF. The chain combines TRBV5-1 with TRBJ1-1; the match to TRBD1 covers 7 bases. The CDR3 sequence is 15 residues long. Trimming at V came to 1 base and at J to 3 bases, leaving 6 bases not matched to a gene. CDR1 and CDR2 from the germline V gene are SGHRS and YFSETQ.

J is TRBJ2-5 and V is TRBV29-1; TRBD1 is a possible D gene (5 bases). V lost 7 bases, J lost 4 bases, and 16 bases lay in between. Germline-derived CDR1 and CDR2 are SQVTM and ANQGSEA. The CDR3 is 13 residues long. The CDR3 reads CSAPLGQGETQYF. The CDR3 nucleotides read TGCAGCGCACCCCTAGGGCAGGGAGAGACCCAGTACTTC.

The CDR3 loop reads CASSPGTGYQYF. In DNA, the CDR3 is TGTGCCAGTAGTCCCGGGACAGGGTATCAGTACTTC. This chain links TRBV19 with TRBJ2-7; 9 bases fit TRBD1. CDR3 length: 12 amino acids. The germline V gene has CDR1 LNHDA and CDR2 SQIVND (reference sequence). J gave up 10 bases and V 5 bases, and 6 bases lay outside the gene matches.

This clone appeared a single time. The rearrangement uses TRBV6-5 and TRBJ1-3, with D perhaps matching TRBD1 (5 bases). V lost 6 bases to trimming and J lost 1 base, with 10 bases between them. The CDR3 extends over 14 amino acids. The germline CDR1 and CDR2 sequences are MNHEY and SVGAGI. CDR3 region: CASSLDRSGNTIYF. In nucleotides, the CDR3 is TGTGCCAGCAGCCTAGACAGATCTGGAAACACCATATATTTT.

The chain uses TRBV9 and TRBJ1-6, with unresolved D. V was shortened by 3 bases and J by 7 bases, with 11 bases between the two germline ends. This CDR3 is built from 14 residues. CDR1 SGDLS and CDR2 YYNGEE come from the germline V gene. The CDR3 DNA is TGTGCCAGCAGCGGAGCTCTCTTAAATTCACCCCTCCACTTT. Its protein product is CASSGALLNSPLHF.

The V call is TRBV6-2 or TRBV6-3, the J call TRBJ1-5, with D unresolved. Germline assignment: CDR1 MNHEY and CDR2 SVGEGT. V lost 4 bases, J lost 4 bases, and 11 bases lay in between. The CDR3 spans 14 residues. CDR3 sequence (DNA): TGTGCCAGCAGTTTTTCCAACAGAAATCAGCCCCAGCATTTT. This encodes CASSFSNRNQPQHF.

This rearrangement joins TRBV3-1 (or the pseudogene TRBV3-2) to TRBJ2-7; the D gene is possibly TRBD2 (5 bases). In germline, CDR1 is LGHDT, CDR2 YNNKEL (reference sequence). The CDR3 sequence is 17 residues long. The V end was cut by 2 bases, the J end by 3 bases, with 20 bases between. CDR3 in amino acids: CASSQRPGLAANYEQYF. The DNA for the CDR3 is TGTGCCAGCAGCCAAAGGCCGGGCCTAGCCGCCAACTACGAGCAGTACTTC.

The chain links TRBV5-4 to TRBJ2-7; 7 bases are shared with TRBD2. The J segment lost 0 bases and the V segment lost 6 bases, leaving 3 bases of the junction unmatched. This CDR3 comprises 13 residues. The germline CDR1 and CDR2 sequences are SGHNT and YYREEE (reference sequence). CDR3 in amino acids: CASNRGGSYEQYF. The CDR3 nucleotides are TGTGCCAGCAACCGCGGGGGCTCCTACGAGCAGTACTTC. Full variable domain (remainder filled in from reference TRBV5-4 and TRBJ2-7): ETGVTQSPTHLIKTRGQQVTLRCSSQSGHNTVSWYQQALGQGPQFIFQYYREEENGRGNFPPRFSGLQFPNYSSELNVNALELDDSALYLCASNRGGSYEQYFGPGTRLTVT.

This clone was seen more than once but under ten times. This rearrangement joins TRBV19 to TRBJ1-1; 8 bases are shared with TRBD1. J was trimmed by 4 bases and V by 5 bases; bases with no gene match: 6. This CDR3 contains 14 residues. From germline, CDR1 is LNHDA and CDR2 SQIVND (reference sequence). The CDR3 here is CASSPTGGVTEAFF. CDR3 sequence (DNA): TGTGCCAGTAGTCCAACAGGGGGAGTCACTGAAGCTTTCTTT.

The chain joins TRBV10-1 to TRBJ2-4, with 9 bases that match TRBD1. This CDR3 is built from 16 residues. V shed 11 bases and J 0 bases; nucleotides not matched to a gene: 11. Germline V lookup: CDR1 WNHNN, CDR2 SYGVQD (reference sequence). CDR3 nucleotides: TGCGCCGCGTCGACAGGGGGAAGTCTAGCCAAAAACATTCAGTACTTC. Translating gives CAASTGGSLAKNIQYF.

The CDR3 here is CATSVRGYGYTF. The CDR3 nucleotides are TGTGCCACCTCCGTTAGGGGCTATGGCTACACCTTC. The V call is TRBV15, the J call TRBJ1-2, with D maybe TRBD1 (5 bases). The V end lost 8 bases, the J end lost 4 bases, and 11 bases lay between the germline ends. The CDR3 length is 12 residues. Germline lookup yields CDR1 LNHNV and CDR2 YYDKDF (reference sequence). Filled out from reference TRBV15 and TRBJ1-2, the complete variable domain reads DAMVIQNPRYQVTQFGKPVTLSCSQTLNHNVMYWYQQKSSQAPKLLFHYYDKDFNNEADTPDNFQSRRPNTSFCFLDIRSPGLGDTAMYLCATSVRGYGYTFGSGTRLTVV.